The 8 T cell receptor beta chains reported below all come from one sample, sequenced in a study of identical twins. TCRdb reprocessed the 5' RACE reads with MiXCR, giving one entry per CDR3 protein. The table includes about 240,000 distinct CDR3 sequences, about 10% detected once. The sequenced sample was memory T cells sorted from blood. These receptors originate from a man aged 50-59 years in good health.

This clonotype was recorded a few times. This chain connects TRBV5-1 to TRBJ2-5; either TRBD1 or TRBD2 may supply D (5 bases each). Germline CDR1 and CDR2: SGHRS and YFSETQ. Trimming took 0 bases from V and 6 from J, leaving 15 bases between them. The CDR3 runs to 15 residues. CDR3 coding DNA: TGCGCCAGCAGCTTGGTTAGGGACCCCACACAGACCCAGTACTTC. Its translation is CASSLVRDPTQTQYF.

At least ten counts were recorded for this clonotype. The chain recombines TRBV11-2 with TRBJ2-5; no firm D call. V lost 5 bases and J 3 bases, leaving 7 bases between the germline ends. The CDR3 is 12 residues long. Germline CDR1 reads SGHAT; CDR2 reads FQNNGV. The CDR3 reads CASSKMEETQYF. CDR3 nucleotide sequence: TGTGCCAGCAGCAAGATGGAAGAGACCCAGTACTTC.

This clonotype was observed at least ten times. The V gene is TRBV11-2, the J gene TRBJ2-1; TRBD2 matches at 12 bases. The CDR3 is made up of 18 amino acids. The germline gives CDR1 SGHAT, CDR2 FQNNGV. J gave up 0 bases and V 0 bases, and 3 bases lay outside the gene matches. The CDR3 is CASSLEGLAGISYNEQFF. CDR3 sequence (DNA): TGTGCCAGCAGCTTAGAGGGACTAGCGGGTATCTCCTACAATGAGCAGTTCTTC. The full variable domain, rest sourced from reference TRBV11-2 and TRBJ2-1, is EAGVAQSPRYKIIEKRQSVAFWCNPISGHATLYWYQQILGQGPKLLIQFQNNGVVDDSQLPKDRFSAERLKGVDSTLKIQPAKLEDSAVYLCASSLEGLAGISYNEQFFGPGTRLTVL.

This clonotype was observed at least ten times. As DNA, the CDR3 is TGTGCCAGCAGTTTATTAACGGGGAGGAATCAGCCCCAGCATTTT. Protein sequence: CASSLLTGRNQPQHF. The chain has TRBV28 and TRBJ1-5; D remains ambiguous. Germline V gene data show CDR1 as MDHEN and CDR2 as SYDVKM. V dropped 1 base and J dropped 4 bases, with 11 bases sitting between them. The CDR3 is 15 amino acids.

This clonotype was observed a handful of times. The chain combines TRBV12-3 or TRBV12-4 with TRBJ2-2; possible D gene TRBD2, 6 bases. CDR3 length equals 16 residues. The germline V and J ends were trimmed by 2 bases and 8 bases, with 18 bases remaining between them. CDR3 nucleotides: TGTGCCAGCAGTTTACGGACCTTCGGGCTAGCGGGGGAGCTGTTTTTT. Translation: CASSLRTFGLAGELFF.

This clonotype was counted many times. The rearrangement links TRBV7-8 to TRBJ1-4; D is uncertain. Trimming took off 1 base at V and 4 bases at J, with 7 bases between the two ends. Germline V gene lookup returns CDR1 SGHVS and CDR2 FQNEAQ. The CDR3 is 14 amino acids. The CDR3 loop reads CASSLEGSNEKLFF. The CDR3 coding sequence is TGTGCCAGCAGCTTAGAAGGCAGTAATGAAAAACTGTTTTTT.

This clonotype was counted ten times or more. The genes are TRBV20-1 and TRBJ2-7; 12 nucleotides align to TRBD2. CDR1 is DFQATT and CDR2 is SNEGSKA in the germline V gene (reference sequence). Losses at the gene ends were 3 bases for V and 2 bases for J; bases not matched to a gene: 5. The CDR3 has 15 amino acids. DNA for the CDR3: TGCAGTGCTAGGCTAGCGGGGGGGCTTCCCTACGAGCAGTACTTC. Translation gives CSARLAGGLPYEQYF.

At least ten counts were recorded for this clonotype. The V and J genes are TRBV10-3 and TRBJ2-1; either TRBD1 or TRBD2 may supply D (5 bases each). V lost 7 bases and J 3 bases, leaving 16 bases between the germline ends. Germline lookup yields CDR1 ENHRY and CDR2 SYGVKD. The CDR3 is 15 residues long. CDR3: CAIKRDGRLYNEQFF. CDR3 DNA: TGTGCCATCAAAAGGGACGGACGGCTCTACAATGAGCAGTTCTTC.